This entry lists 21 T cell receptor beta chains sequenced from one sample in a study of CD8 T cells in Susac syndrome (dated by TCRdb to between 2018 and 2021). The library came from the immunoSEQ multiplex PCR assay. RNA was extracted using the RNeasy kit, and roughly 0.5 to 1 ug of the RNA was reverse transcribed with random hexamers. In-frame beta chains were kept once TCRdb had trimmed the public reads at Q25 with fastp and called clones with MiXCR. Every distinct CDR3 protein forms one entry, paired with its most common genes and DNA. The sample contains more than 120,000 distinct CDR3 sequences, around 94% of them found a single time. 0.065% to 0.1% of the sample is taken by the ten largest. Sequencing was performed on CD4+ T cells from PBMCs. The source is a human donor in good health.

The rearrangement links TRBV30 to TRBJ2-3; 8 bases agree with TRBD2. With 0 bases clipped from V and 2 bases from J, the junction kept 4 bases outside the gene matches. Per germline, CDR1 GTSNPN and CDR2 SVGIG (reference sequence). The CDR3 has 15 residues. CDR3 residues: CAWSVPGGSTDTQYF. The CDR3 region has the DNA TGTGCCTGGAGTGTTCCGGGAGGGTCCACAGATACGCAGTATTTT.

The genes are TRBV6-5 and TRBJ2-3; 12 nucleotides agree with TRBD2. V shed 7 bases and J 4 bases; nucleotides not matched to a gene: 3. The CDR3 totals 14 residues. Germline loops: CDR1 MNHEY, CDR2 SVGAGI. In DNA form, the CDR3 reads TGTGCCAGCACCAGACTAGCGGGAGCAGATACGCAGTATTTT. This codes for CASTRLAGADTQYF.

The sample holds one count of this clonotype. The rearrangement uses TRBV5-4 and TRBJ2-5; 9 bases are shared with TRBD1. This CDR3 spans 14 amino acids. CDR1 is SGHNT, CDR2 YYREEE, per germline (reference sequence). The V segment lost 4 bases and the J segment 2 bases; nucleotides outside the gene matches: 3. The CDR3 DNA follows: TGTGCCAGCAGCGCAGACAGGGGGCAAGAGACCCAGTACTTC. Translating it yields CASSADRGQETQYF.

This rearrangement joins TRBV10-3 to TRBJ2-2; D gene unclear. The CDR3 sequence is 14 residues long. Looked up from germline, CDR1 is ENHRY and CDR2 is SYGVKD. The V gene lost 11 bases and the J gene lost 0 bases, with 13 bases spanning the gap. DNA for the CDR3: TGTGCCTCAGCACGATCGGCGAACACCGGGGAGCTGTTTTTT. It encodes CASARSANTGELFF.

The J gene is TRBJ1-5, the V gene TRBV12-3 or TRBV12-4; D remains unclear. V dropped 3 bases and J dropped 7 bases, with 13 bases sitting between them. The CDR3 runs 14 residues. For the CDR3, the DNA is TGTGCCAGCAGTTTTCGTGAGGGTGGACAGCCCCAGCATTTT. Protein sequence: CASSFREGGQPQHF.

This chain joins TRBV6-4 and TRBJ1-1, with D possibly TRBD1 on 6 matching bases. V shed 6 bases and J shed 7 bases, with 9 bases lying between them. CDR3 length: 11 amino acids. Germline CDR1 MRHNA, CDR2 SNTAGT. CDR3 nucleotide sequence: TGTGCCAGCAGAAGGGGGTATGAAGCTTTCTTT. Translated, it gives CASRRGYEAFF.

V and J are TRBV3-1 and TRBJ2-1, with D perhaps TRBD2 (7 bases). The CDR3 extends over 16 amino acids. The ends were cut back, 0 bases at V and 9 bases at J, with 18 bases in the middle. Germline V gene lookup returns CDR1 LGHDT and CDR2 YNNKEL (reference sequence). Here the CDR3 DNA reads TGTGCCAGCAGCCAAGATATAGGACTAGGGGGGACTGAGCAGTTCTTC. It translates to CASSQDIGLGGTEQFF.

This chain links TRBV3-1 with TRBJ1-4, with unresolved D. CDR3 length equals 16 residues. With 4 bases removed from V and 6 bases from J, the gap between germline ends came to 18 bases. The germline V gene encodes CDR1 LGHDT and CDR2 YNNKEL (reference sequence). For the CDR3, the DNA is TGTGCCAGCAGCCCCCGGGAGCCGGCGGTACATGAAAAACTGTTTTTT. This codes for CASSPREPAVHEKLFF.

The V gene is TRBV7-2, the J gene TRBJ1-2; D not resolved. There are 16 residues in the CDR3. From germline, CDR1 is SGHTA and CDR2 FQGNSA. V was cut by 2 bases and J by 2 bases, with 15 bases left in between. CDR3 region: CASSLQGMTRNYGYTF. The CDR3 region has the DNA TGTGCCAGCAGCTTACAAGGGATGACAAGGAACTATGGCTACACCTTC.

The rearrangement joins TRBV7-2 to TRBJ2-7; D not certain. The germline gives CDR1 SGHTA, CDR2 FQGNSA. The CDR3 covers 13 residues. V was clipped by 6 bases and J by 0 bases, with 9 bases between them. CDR3 nucleotide sequence: TGTGCCAGCAGGACCGAATTCTCCTACGAGCAGTACTTC. Translation gives CASRTEFSYEQYF.

The rearrangement joins TRBV10-3 to TRBJ1-1, with 8 bases identical to TRBD1. Germline assignment: CDR1 ENHRY and CDR2 SYGVKD. CDR3 size: 15 residues. The junction had 9 bases not matched to a gene; V was cut back by 3 bases and J by 6 bases. The CDR3 DNA is TGTGCCATCAGTGATTACGACAGGGGAGATTCTGAAGCTTTCTTT. Translation: CAISDYDRGDSEAFF.

CDR3 coding DNA: TGTGCCAGCAGCCTACATTTCCCAGGGGGCGATTACTCGATCTCTGGAAACACCATATATTTT. Translating gives CASSLHFPGGDYSISGNTIYF. The chain joins TRBV7-3 to TRBJ1-3, with 8 bases aligning to TRBD1. V shed 5 bases, J shed 0 bases, and the junction held 21 bases outside the gene matches. The CDR3 totals 21 residues. CDR1 is SGHTA and CDR2 is FQGTGA in the germline V gene.

The CDR3 nucleotides read TGTGCCAGCACTCGATCGGGTTCTAGGGAACTCTACGAGCAGTACTTC. As protein: CASTRSGSRELYEQYF. V gene TRBV6-4 combines with J gene TRBJ2-7; D is undetermined. The CDR3 length is 16 residues. Between the trimmed V and J ends, which lost 7 bases and 3 bases, there was a span of 22 bases. Looked up from germline, CDR1 is MRHNA and CDR2 is SNTAGT.

The chain has TRBV7-9 and TRBJ2-2; maybe TRBD1 (6 bases). V was shortened by 5 bases and J by 1 base, with 17 bases between the two germline ends. The CDR3 runs to 17 residues. Germline CDR1 is SEHNR and CDR2 is FQNEAQ (reference sequence). The CDR3 coding sequence is TGTGCCAGCAGCGGGGGCCGCCTAGGGGTGAACACCGGGGAGCTGTTTTTT. Translated: CASSGGRLGVNTGELFF.

The chain has TRBV20-1 and TRBJ2-7; 10 nucleotides align to TRBD2. CDR1 is DFQATT and CDR2 is SNEGSKA in the germline V gene (reference sequence). Germline trimming cut 6 bases from V and 2 bases from J; bases unmatched to any gene: 10. The CDR3 loop spans 15 amino acids. In nucleotides, the CDR3 is TGCAGTGCCAGAACTAGCGGGATCGTAACCTACGAGCAGTACTTC. Translation: CSARTSGIVTYEQYF.

This clonotype was picked up a small number of times. V usage is TRBV5-1 and J usage is TRBJ2-3, with 9 bases aligning to TRBD2. Trimming at V came to 0 bases and at J to 0 bases, leaving 2 bases not matched to a gene. Germline V gene lookup returns CDR1 SGHRS and CDR2 YFSETQ. The CDR3 runs 16 residues. CDR3 sequence: CASSLGLAVSTDTQYF. CDR3 DNA sequence: TGCGCCAGCAGCTTGGGACTAGCGGTTAGCACAGATACGCAGTATTTT.

The chain employs TRBV6-1 and TRBJ2-3; 8 nucleotides match TRBD2. This CDR3 has 13 residues. The J segment lost 4 bases and the V segment lost 6 bases, leaving 3 bases of the junction unmatched. In germline, CDR1 is MNHNS, CDR2 SASEGT. CDR3 residues: CASRASGPDTQYF. The CDR3 nucleotides are TGTGCCAGCAGAGCTAGCGGGCCAGATACGCAGTATTTT.

The V gene is TRBV30, the J gene TRBJ1-1; D possibly corresponds to TRBD1 (5 bases). CDR3 length: 14 residues. Germline values: CDR1 GTSNPN, CDR2 SVGIG (reference sequence). V lost 0 bases, J lost 5 bases, and 13 bases lay in between. The DNA of the CDR3 is TGTGCCTGGAGTGTAAGGCAGGGAGGGACTGAAGCTTTCTTT. Residues: CAWSVRQGGTEAFF.

The chain carries TRBV2 and TRBJ1-2; D uncertain. Per the germline V gene, CDR1 is SNHLY and CDR2 is FYNNEI. This CDR3 comprises 13 residues. Trimming stripped 4 bases from V and 5 bases from J, with 11 bases between. The CDR3, as DNA: TGTGCCAGCAGTGTAAGGGCCTTATATGGCTACACCTTC. It is translated as CASSVRALYGYTF.

This clonotype has a single count. Here the CDR3 DNA reads TGCGCCAGCAGCCCGGCCCCGGGACTAGCGGGAACCTACGAGCAGTACTTC. It translates to CASSPAPGLAGTYEQYF. The chain links TRBV5-1 to TRBJ2-7; 13 bases fit TRBD2. V dropped 4 bases and J dropped 2; count of bases not matched to a gene: 9. CDR1 and CDR2 (germline): SGHRS, YFSETQ. The length of the CDR3 is 17 residues.

The chain links TRBV5-1 to TRBJ2-5; TRBD2 agrees at 13 bases. With 4 bases clipped from V and 5 bases from J, the junction kept 8 bases outside the gene matches. The CDR3 loop spans 16 amino acids. The germline V gene encodes CDR1 SGHRS and CDR2 YFSETQ. Here the CDR3 reads CASSNTGTSGTETQYF. CDR3 coding DNA: TGCGCCAGCAGCAATACTGGGACTAGCGGGACGGAGACCCAGTACTTC.